This passage covers 4 T cell receptor beta chains from one sample sequenced in a study of blood T cell repertoires in COVID-19. Assay used: immunoSEQ multiplex PCR; TCRdb lists only in-frame clones, some missing. The repertoire holds about 90,000 clones, with more than 70% as singletons. The sequencing input was peripheral blood. The receptors here all came from a woman aged 80 or over with acute or convalescent COVID-19.

This clone has ten or more counts. The V call is TRBV11-2, the J call TRBJ1-1; D ambiguous. Germline loops: CDR1 SGHAT, CDR2 FQNNGV. V dropped 5 bases and J dropped 6 bases, with 7 bases sitting between them. This CDR3 has 11 residues. This chain's CDR3 is CASSIGPEAFF. For the CDR3, the DNA is TGTGCCAGCAGCATAGGGCCTGAAGCTTTCTTT.

V usage is TRBV4-1 and J usage is TRBJ1-2; 8 bases align to TRBD1. Germline loops: CDR1 MGHRA, CDR2 YSYEKL. With V trimmed by 3 bases and J by 14 bases, 14 bases remained unmatched. The CDR3 totals 14 residues. DNA of the CDR3: TGCGCCAGCAGCCAGGGACCCGGGGACAGGTCAAAAACCTTC. Its protein product is CASSQGPGDRSKTF.

The chain has TRBV19 and TRBJ1-3; D not resolved. Trimming cost V 5 bases and J 0 bases, with 14 bases left between them. The CDR3 has 16 residues. Per germline, CDR1 LNHDA and CDR2 SQIVND (reference sequence). The CDR3 DNA sequence: TGTGCCAGTAGTCCAATAAGGGCGGGCTCTGGAAACACCATATATTTT. Translating it yields CASSPIRAGSGNTIYF.

The chain couples TRBV2 to TRBJ1-2, with 10 bases that match TRBD1. The V gene end was trimmed by 6 bases and the J gene end by 8 bases; junction bases not matched to a gene: 12. CDR1 and CDR2 from the germline V gene are SNHLY and FYNNEI. The CDR3 totals 15 residues. The DNA for the CDR3 is TGTGCCAGCAGACCCAGACAGGGGGCAGATCCGGGCTACACCTTC. As protein: CASRPRQGADPGYTF.